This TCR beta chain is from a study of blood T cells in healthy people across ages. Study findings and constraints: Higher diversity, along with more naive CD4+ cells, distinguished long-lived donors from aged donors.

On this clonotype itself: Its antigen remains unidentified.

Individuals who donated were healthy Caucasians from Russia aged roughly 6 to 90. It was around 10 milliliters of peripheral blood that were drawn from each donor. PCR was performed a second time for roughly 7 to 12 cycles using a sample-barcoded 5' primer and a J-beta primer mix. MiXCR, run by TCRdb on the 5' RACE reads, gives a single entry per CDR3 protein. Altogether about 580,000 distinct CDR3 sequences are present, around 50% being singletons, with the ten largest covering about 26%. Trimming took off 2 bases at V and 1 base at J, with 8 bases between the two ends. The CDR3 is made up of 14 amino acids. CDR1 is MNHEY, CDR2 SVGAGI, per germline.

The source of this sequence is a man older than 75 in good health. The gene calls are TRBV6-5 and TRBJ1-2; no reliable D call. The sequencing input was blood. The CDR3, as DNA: TGTGCCAGCAGTTACGCGAACGGTAACTATGGCTACACCTTC. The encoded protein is CASSYANGNYGYTF.